This note documents a single TCR beta chain sequence. What it binds is not known. These data originate in a study of cytomegalovirus exposure and HLA in healthy donors. Study outcomes and limitations: Common viral pathogens were later found to be apparently linked to several of the most significant clusters. In a later analysis, TCR beta V- and J-gene trimming was associated with a missense DCLRE1C variant. Specific recognition of CMV antigens was confirmed in vitro for three chains (all CMV-associated).

The CDR3 contains 19 residues. With V trimmed by 5 bases and J by 0 bases, 16 bases remained unmatched. Germline assignment: CDR1 SGHDN and CDR2 FVKESK. The PCR used 60 Vbeta and 13 Jbeta primers. This table comes from immunoSEQ multiplex PCR, and its TCRdb copy is limited to in-frame clones, with some not included. The data show about 180,000 clones, 84% seen once. Sample: PBMCs. The genes are TRBV14 and TRBJ2-7; 10 nucleotides agree with TRBD2. The origin of this receptor is a man aged 18 to 30 in good health and CMV-seronegative. Written as DNA, the CDR3 is TGTGCCAGCAGCGGACAACCTCGGACTAGCGGCTACTTCTCCTACGAGCAGTACTTC. Translating it yields CASSGQPRTSGYFSYEQYF.